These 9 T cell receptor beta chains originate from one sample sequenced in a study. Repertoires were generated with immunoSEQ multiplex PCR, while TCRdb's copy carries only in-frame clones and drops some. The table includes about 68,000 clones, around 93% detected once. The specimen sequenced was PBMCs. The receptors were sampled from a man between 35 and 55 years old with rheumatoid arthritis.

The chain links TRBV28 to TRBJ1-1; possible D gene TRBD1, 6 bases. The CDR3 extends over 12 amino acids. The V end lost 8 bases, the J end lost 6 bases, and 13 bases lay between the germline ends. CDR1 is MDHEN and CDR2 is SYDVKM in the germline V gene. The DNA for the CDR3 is TGTGCCAGCGAAACCCGGACAGCTGAAGCTTTCTTT. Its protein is CASETRTAEAFF.

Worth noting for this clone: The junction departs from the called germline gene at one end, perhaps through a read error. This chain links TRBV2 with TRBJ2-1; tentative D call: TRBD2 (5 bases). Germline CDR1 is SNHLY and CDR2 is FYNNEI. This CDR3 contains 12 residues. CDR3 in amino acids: CASSDSGNVQFF. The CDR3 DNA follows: TGTGCCAGCAGTGATTCGGGGAATGTGCAGTTCTTC.

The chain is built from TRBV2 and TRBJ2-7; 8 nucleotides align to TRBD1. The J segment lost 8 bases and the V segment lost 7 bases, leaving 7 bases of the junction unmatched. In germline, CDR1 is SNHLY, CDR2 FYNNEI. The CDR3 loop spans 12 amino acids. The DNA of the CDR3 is TGTGCCAGCACCCCGGACAGGGACCAGCAGTACTTC. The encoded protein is CASTPDRDQQYF.

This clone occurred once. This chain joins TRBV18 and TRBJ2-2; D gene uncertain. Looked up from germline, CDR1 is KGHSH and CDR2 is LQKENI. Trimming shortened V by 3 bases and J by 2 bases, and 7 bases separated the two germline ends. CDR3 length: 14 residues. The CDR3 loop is CASSPSPNTGELFF. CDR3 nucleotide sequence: TGTGCCAGCTCACCTAGTCCAAACACCGGGGAGCTGTTTTTT.

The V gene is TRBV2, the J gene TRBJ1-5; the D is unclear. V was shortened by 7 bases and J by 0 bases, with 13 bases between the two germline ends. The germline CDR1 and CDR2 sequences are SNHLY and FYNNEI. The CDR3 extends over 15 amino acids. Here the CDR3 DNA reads TGTGCCAGCACTTACGGACGGTATAGCAATCAGCCCCAGCATTTT. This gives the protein CASTYGRYSNQPQHF.

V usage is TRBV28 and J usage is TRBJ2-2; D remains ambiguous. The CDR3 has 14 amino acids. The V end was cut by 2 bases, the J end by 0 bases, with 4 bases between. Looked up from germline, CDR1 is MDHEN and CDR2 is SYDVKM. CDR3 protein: CASSLPPNTGELFF. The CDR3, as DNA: TGTGCCAGCAGTTTACCCCCGAACACCGGGGAGCTGTTTTTT.

The CDR3: CASSPPGRQGGQPQHF. CDR3 DNA: TGTGCCAGCTCACCACCTGGAAGACAGGGCGGGCAGCCCCAGCATTTT. V gene TRBV18 combines with J gene TRBJ1-5; 7 bases are a match to TRBD1. CDR1 KGHSH and CDR2 LQKENI come from the germline V gene. CDR3 length equals 16 residues. V lost 0 bases, J lost 7 bases, and 9 bases stayed unmatched.

CDR3 residues: CASSPGRGDIHEQYF. CDR3 nucleotides: TGTGCCAGCTCACCGGGGCGGGGGGACATCCACGAGCAGTACTTC. The chain employs TRBV18 and TRBJ2-7; 8 bases match TRBD2. The V segment lost 3 bases and the J segment 5 bases; nucleotides outside the gene matches: 9. The length of the CDR3 is 15 residues. Germline CDR1 is KGHSH and CDR2 is LQKENI.

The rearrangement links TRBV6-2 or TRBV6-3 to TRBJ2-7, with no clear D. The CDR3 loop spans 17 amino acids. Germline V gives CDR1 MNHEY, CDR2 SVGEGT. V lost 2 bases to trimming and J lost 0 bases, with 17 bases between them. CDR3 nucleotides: TGTGCCAGCAGTTACACGCTTAGGCTCCCGAGCTCCTACGAGCAGTACTTC. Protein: CASSYTLRLPSSYEQYF.